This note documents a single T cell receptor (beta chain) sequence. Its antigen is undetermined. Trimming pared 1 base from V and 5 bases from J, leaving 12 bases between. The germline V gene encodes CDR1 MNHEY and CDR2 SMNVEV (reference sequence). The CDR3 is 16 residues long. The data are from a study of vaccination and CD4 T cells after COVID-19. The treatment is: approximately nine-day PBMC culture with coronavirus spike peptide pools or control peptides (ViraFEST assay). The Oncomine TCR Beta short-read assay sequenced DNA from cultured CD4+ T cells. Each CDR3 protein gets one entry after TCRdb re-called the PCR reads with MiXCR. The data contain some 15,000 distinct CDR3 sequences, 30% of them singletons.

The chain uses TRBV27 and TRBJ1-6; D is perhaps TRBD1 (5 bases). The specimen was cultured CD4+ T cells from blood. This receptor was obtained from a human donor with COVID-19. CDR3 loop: CASSLFSTGNNSPLHF. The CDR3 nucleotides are TGTGCCAGCAGTTTATTTAGTACAGGAAATAATTCACCCCTCCACTTT.